Sequencing of this T cell receptor beta chain was carried out in a study of blood T cell repertoires in COVID-19. Study at large: Sites in the United States, Italy and Spain provided acute and convalescent COVID-19 samples.

Germline CDR1 MNHEY, CDR2 SVGAGI. This CDR3 comprises 13 residues. V dropped 1 base and J dropped 7 bases, with 10 bases sitting between them. Authors' methods: From reference gene primer amplification, estimates of nucleated cell counts were derived. Generated by immunoSEQ multiplex PCR, the TCRdb table keeps only in-frame clones and is missing some. That table is the source of V, J and clone size, and D and trimming were worked out from the DNA. The top ten clones hold over 5.5% of a sample with roughly 21,000 clones, about four fifths of them seen once. The receptor comes from a human donor in a cohort sampled during active COVID-19. This chain joins TRBV6-5 and TRBJ1-1, with D possibly matching TRBD1 (5 bases). Input material: peripheral blood. The CDR3 region has the DNA TGTGCCAGCAGTTACTACGGACATGATGAAGCTTTCTTT. This translates into CASSYYGHDEAFF.